The text below deals with one T cell receptor (beta chain). Its antigen remains unknown. This record belongs to a study of shared clonotypes between healthy human individuals. Study results and limitations: Relative to their counterparts shared across all four donors, non-shared clonotypes exhibited diminished generation probabilities. Of the naive CD4 clonotypes, about 5% were shared across several donors.

CDR3 length equals 15 residues. Germline V gene data show CDR1 as SGHRS and CDR2 as YFSETQ. The V end lost 4 bases, the J end lost 6 bases, and 17 bases lay between the germline ends. Method: immunoSEQ multiplex PCR; TCRdb's copy keeps in-frame clones and lacks some. The sample records around 1.6 million clones, roughly 98% being singletons. Sequencing used naive CD4+ T cells sorted from blood. Subset specified: CD45RA+ positively selected. The chain carries TRBV5-1 and TRBJ1-5; tentative D call: TRBD1 (6 bases). The sequence came from a man aged 25 to 45 in good health. The CDR3 spells CASSQGTGTGQPQHF. CDR3 DNA: TGCGCCAGCAGCCAGGGCACAGGGACGGGTCAGCCCCAGCATTTT.